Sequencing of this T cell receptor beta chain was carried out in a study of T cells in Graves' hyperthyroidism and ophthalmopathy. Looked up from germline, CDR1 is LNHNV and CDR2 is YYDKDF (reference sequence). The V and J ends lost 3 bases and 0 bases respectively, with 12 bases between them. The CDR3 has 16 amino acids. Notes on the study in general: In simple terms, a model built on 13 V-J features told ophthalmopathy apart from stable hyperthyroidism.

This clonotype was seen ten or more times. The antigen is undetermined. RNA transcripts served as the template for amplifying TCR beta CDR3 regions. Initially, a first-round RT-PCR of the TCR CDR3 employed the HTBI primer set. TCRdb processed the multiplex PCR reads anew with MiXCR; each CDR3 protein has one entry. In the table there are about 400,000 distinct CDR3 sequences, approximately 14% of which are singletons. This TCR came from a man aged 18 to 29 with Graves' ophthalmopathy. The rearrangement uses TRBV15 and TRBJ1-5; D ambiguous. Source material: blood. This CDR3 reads CATSSFGDYSNQPQHF. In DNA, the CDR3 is TGTGCCACCAGCAGCTTCGGGGATTATAGCAATCAGCCCCAGCATTTT.